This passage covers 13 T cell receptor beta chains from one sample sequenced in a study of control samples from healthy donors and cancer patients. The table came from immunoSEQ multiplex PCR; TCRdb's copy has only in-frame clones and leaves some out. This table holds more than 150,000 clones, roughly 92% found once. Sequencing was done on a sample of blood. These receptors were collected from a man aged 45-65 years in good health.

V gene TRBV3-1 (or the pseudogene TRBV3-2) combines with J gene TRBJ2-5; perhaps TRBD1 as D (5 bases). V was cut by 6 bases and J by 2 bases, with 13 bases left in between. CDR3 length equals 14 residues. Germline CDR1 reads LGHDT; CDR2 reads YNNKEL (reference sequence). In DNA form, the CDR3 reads TGTGCCAGCAGGCCCAGGGCCCCTCAAGAGACCCAGTACTTC. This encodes CASRPRAPQETQYF.

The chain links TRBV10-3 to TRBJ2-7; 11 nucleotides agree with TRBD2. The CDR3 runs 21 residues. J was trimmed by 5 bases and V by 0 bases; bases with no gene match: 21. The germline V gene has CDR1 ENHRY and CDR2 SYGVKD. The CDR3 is CAISESDGSSSSGRAVDEQYF. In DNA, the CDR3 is TGTGCCATCAGTGAGTCTGATGGGAGCTCGAGTAGCGGGAGGGCCGTGGACGAGCAGTACTTC.

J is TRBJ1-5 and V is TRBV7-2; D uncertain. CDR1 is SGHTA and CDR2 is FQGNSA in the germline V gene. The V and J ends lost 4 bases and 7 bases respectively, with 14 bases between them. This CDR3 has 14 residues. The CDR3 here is CASSYYTSGQPQHF. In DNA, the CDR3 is TGTGCCAGCAGCTATTACACCTCGGGGCAGCCCCAGCATTTT.

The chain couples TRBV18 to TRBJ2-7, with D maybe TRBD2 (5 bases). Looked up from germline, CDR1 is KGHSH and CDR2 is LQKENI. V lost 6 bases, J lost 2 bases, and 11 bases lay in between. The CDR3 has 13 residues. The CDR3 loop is CASSGGSAYEQYF. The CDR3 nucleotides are TGTGCCAGCTCGGGCGGGTCCGCCTACGAGCAGTACTTC. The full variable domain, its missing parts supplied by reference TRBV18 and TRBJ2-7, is NAGVMQNPRHLVRRRGQEARLRCSPMKGHSHVYWYRQLPEEGLKFMVYLQKENIIDESGMPKERFSAEFPKEGPSILRIQQVVRGDSAAYFCASSGGSAYEQYFGPGTRLTVT.

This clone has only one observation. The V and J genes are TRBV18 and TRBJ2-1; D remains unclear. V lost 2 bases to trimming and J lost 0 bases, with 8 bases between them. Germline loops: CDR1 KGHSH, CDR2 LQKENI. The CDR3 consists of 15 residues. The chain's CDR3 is CASSPGRRSYNEQFF. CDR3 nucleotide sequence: TGTGCCAGCTCACCAGGTCGCCGCTCCTACAATGAGCAGTTCTTC.

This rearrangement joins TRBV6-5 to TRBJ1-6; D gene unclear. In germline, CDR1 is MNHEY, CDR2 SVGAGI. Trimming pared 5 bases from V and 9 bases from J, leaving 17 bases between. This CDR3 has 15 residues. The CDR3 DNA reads TGTGCCAGCAGTAACCGGGGTACTTGGGGTTCACCCCTCCACTTT. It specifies CASSNRGTWGSPLHF.

CDR3 sequence (DNA): TGTGCCAGCAGGACAGGGGGCGGTTACGAGCAGTACTTC. The encoded protein is CASRTGGGYEQYF. This chain joins TRBV6-5 and TRBJ2-7, with 10 bases identical to TRBD1. This CDR3 has 13 amino acids. Germline CDR1 MNHEY, CDR2 SVGAGI. The V segment lost 6 bases and the J segment 4 bases; nucleotides outside the gene matches: 3.

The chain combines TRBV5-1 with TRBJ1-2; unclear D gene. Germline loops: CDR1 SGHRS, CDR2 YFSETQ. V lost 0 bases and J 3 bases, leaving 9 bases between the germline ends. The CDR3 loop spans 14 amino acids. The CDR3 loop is CASSLGRPYYGYTF. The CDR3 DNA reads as TGCGCCAGCAGCTTGGGACGTCCCTACTATGGCTACACCTTC.

This CDR3 is CASSDQAGANIQYF. The CDR3, as DNA: TGCGCCAGCAGCGACCAAGCGGGAGCGAACATTCAGTACTTC. The rearrangement joins TRBV5-1 to TRBJ2-4; 8 nucleotides agree with TRBD2. Germline loops: CDR1 SGHRS, CDR2 YFSETQ. V lost 4 bases and J lost 7; bases outside the gene matches: 7. The CDR3 sequence is 14 residues long.

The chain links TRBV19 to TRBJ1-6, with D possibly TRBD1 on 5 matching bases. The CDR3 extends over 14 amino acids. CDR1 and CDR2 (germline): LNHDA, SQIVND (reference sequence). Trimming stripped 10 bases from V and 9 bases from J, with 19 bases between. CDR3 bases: TGTGCCATCCGTGGGGCAGGGCTATTTTCACCCCTCCACTTT. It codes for CAIRGAGLFSPLHF.

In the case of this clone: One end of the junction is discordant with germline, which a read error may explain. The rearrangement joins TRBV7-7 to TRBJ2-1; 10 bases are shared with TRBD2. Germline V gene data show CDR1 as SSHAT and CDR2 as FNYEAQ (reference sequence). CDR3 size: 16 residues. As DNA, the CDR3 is TGTGCTAGCAGCTTCGGAGGAGCGGGAGGGGGCAATGAGCAGTTCTTC. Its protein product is CASSFGGAGGGNEQFF.

CDR3 bases: TGCGCCAGCAGCCGCGGACAGGGATTGTGGGAGCAGTACTTC. Residues: CASSRGQGLWEQYF. The V call is TRBV5-1, the J call TRBJ2-7; the match to TRBD1 covers 8 bases. The CDR3 totals 14 residues. Germline V CDR1 and CDR2: SGHRS, YFSETQ. Germline trimming cut 4 bases from V and 7 bases from J; bases unmatched to any gene: 10. The full variable domain, completed using reference TRBV5-1 and TRBJ2-7, is KAGVTQTPRYLIKTRGQQVTLSCSPISGHRSVSWYQQTPGQGLQFLFEYFSETQRNKGNFPGRFSGRQFSNSRSEMNVSTLELGDSALYLCASSRGQGLWEQYFGPGTRLTVT.

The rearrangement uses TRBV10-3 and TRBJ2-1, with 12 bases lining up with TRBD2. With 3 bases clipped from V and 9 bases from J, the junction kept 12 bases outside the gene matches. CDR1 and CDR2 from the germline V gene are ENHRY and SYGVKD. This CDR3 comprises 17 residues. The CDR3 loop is CAISDVLLAGGDGEQFF. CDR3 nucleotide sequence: TGTGCCATCAGTGATGTGTTGCTAGCGGGAGGGGATGGTGAGCAGTTCTTC.